These T cell receptor beta chains were read from a single sample in a study of OX40 agonist ivuxolimab in advanced cancers. Sequencing was performed with immunoSEQ multiplex PCR; in TCRdb, only in-frame clones are kept and a portion is missing. Among about 64,000 clones listed, approximately 90% were seen once. The source material was CD4+ or CD8+ T cells sorted from blood, sampled in a trial of the OX40 agonist ivuxolimab. Receptor source: an adult with an advanced solid tumor such as melanoma, head and neck, liver or kidney cancer. CDR3s include the opening cysteine and the closing phenylalanine or tryptophan. D genes are given only for firm matches. The size field is filled for only some rows; it gives once, few, many or a size class.

TRBV7-8	few	NA	TRBJ1-5	CASSLAEVAQPQHF	TGTGCCAGCAGCTTGGCGGAGGTTGCTCAGCCCCAGCATTTT
TRBV27	NA	TRBD2	TRBJ2-1	CASSRLADRNEQFF	TGTGCCAGCAGTCGACTAGCGGACCGTAATGAGCAGTTCTTC
TRBV10-2	NA	TRBD2	TRBJ2-3	CASSDLIAGSTDTQYF	TGCGCCAGCAGTGATCTTATAGCGGGAAGCACAGATACGCAGTATTTT
TRBV19	NA	TRBD1	TRBJ1-2	CASSPGTVPRYGYTF	TGTGCCAGTAGTCCTGGGACAGTCCCCCGCTATGGCTACACCTTC
TRBV4-1	NA	NA	TRBJ1-2	CASSQDQGRGYTF	TGCGCCAGCAGCCAAGACCAGGGGCGCGGCTACACCTTC
TRBV29-1	NA	TRBD1	TRBJ2-2	CSVEARHRGSGELFF	TGCAGCGTTGAAGCAAGACACAGGGGTTCCGGGGAGCTGTTTTTT
TRBV2	NA	TRBD2	TRBJ2-3	CASKLADLSTDTQYF	TGTGCCAGCAAACTAGCGGACCTTAGCACAGATACGCAGTATTTT
TRBV30	NA	NA	TRBJ1-2	CAWSVLGSADGYTF	TGTGCCTGGAGTGTACTGGGGTCAGCGGATGGCTACACCTTC
TRBV5-1	NA	NA	TRBJ1-4	CASSLSTGLGFEKLFF	TGCGCCAGCAGCTTGTCAACCGGACTCGGGTTTGAAAAACTGTTTTTT
TRBV19	NA	NA	TRBJ1-5	CASRVGGYSNQPQHF	TGTGCCAGTCGTGTGGGGGGGTATAGCAATCAGCCCCAGCATTTT
TRBV25-1	NA	TRBD2	TRBJ2-7	CASSGLGGGSLSYEQYF	TGTGCCAGCAGTGGCCTCGGTGGCGGGAGCCTCTCCTACGAGCAGTACTTC
TRBV5-5	NA	TRBD2	TRBJ2-3	CASSLAGGPVGTDTQYF	TGTGCCAGCAGCTTAGCGGGAGGGCCTGTAGGCACAGATACGCAGTATTTT
TRBV6-5	NA	TRBD1	TRBJ1-2	CASSFLTGDGYTF	TGTGCCAGCAGTTTCCTGACAGGGGACGGCTACACCTTC
TRBV27	NA	NA	TRBJ2-7	CASSFSPRKGGDEQYF	TGTGCCAGCAGTTTCTCGCCCCGTAAGGGTGGCGACGAGCAGTACTTC
TRBV27	NA	NA	TRBJ1-3	CASSPWTLSGNTIYF	TGTGCCAGCAGTCCGTGGACCCTCTCTGGAAACACCATATATTTT
TRBV14	once	NA	TRBJ2-4	CASSQTRLRNIQYF	TGTGCCAGCAGCCAGACTAGACTGAGAAACATTCAGTACTTC
TRBV19	once	NA	TRBJ1-2	CASSPGLDGYTF	TGTGCCAGTAGTCCAGGACTTGATGGCTACACCTTC
TRBV5-1	once	NA	TRBJ2-5	CASSLGSGGLETQYF	TGCGCCAGCAGCTTGGGTTCCGGGGGCTTAGAGACCCAGTACTTC
TRBV7-2	NA	NA	TRBJ2-7	CASRKNGATTYEQYF	TGTGCCAGCAGAAAGAACGGAGCGACCACCTACGAGCAGTACTTC
TRBV4-1	NA	NA	TRBJ1-2	CASSQTGADNYGYTF	TGCGCCAGCAGCCAAACGGGGGCAGATAACTATGGCTACACCTTC
TRBV9	once	NA	TRBJ1-3	CASSVAGTIPTSSGNTIYF	TGTGCCAGCAGCGTAGCTGGGACGATACCAACAAGCTCTGGAAACACCATATATTTT
TRBV10-3	NA	TRBD1	TRBJ1-4	CAISDRLTDRGSEKLFF	TGTGCCATCAGTGACCGACTCACGGACAGGGGGAGTGAAAAACTGTTTTTT
TRBV19	NA	NA	TRBJ1-5	CASSIDRGTWGNQPQHF	TGTGCCAGTAGTATAGATAGAGGGACATGGGGCAATCAGCCCCAGCATTTT
TRBV20-1	NA	TRBD1	TRBJ2-7	CSARDRAEQYF	TGCAGTGCGAGGGACAGGGCCGAGCAGTACTTC
TRBV4-1	NA	TRBD2	TRBJ2-1	CASSQGLAGVYEQFF	TGCGCCAGCAGCCAGGGACTAGCGGGAGTCTATGAGCAGTTCTTC
TRBV10-3	NA	NA	TRBJ2-5	CAISESARVQETQYF	TGTGCCATCAGTGAGTCGGCCAGGGTCCAAGAGACCCAGTACTTC
TRBV5-6	NA	TRBD2	TRBJ2-5	CASSVRLAGGLETQYF	TGTGCCAGCAGCGTCCGACTAGCGGGAGGACTGGAGACCCAGTACTTC
TRBV5-1	NA	NA	TRBJ2-2	CASTRLEGSAGELFF	TGCGCCAGCACTCGACTAGAAGGGAGCGCCGGGGAGCTGTTTTTT
TRBV19	NA	TRBD2	TRBJ2-3	CASSIGSAGGSKDTQYF	TGTGCCAGTAGTATAGGGTCAGCGGGAGGAAGTAAAGATACGCAGTATTTT
TRBV10-2	NA	NA	TRBJ2-7	CASRGGTYEQYF	TGCGCCAGCAGAGGGGGTACCTACGAGCAGTACTTC
TRBV5-1	NA	NA	TRBJ1-2	CASSPGGGQNYGYTF	TGCGCCAGCAGCCCCGGTGGGGGCCAAAACTATGGCTACACCTTC
TRBV25-1	NA	TRBD1	TRBJ2-5	CASSPSTGGLQETQYF	TGTGCCAGCAGCCCGAGTACAGGGGGCCTCCAAGAGACCCAGTACTTC
TRBV19	once	TRBD2	TRBJ2-1	CASNGRGSPYNEQFF	TGTGCCAGTAACGGGAGGGGGTCCCCCTACAATGAGCAGTTCTTC
TRBV6-6	NA	NA	TRBJ2-1	CASSYSSQGDNEQFF	TGTGCCAGCAGTTACTCTTCCCAGGGAGACAATGAGCAGTTCTTC
TRBV28	NA	TRBD1	TRBJ1-6	CASSPRTGTSPLHF	TGTGCCAGCAGTCCTCGGACAGGGACCTCACCCCTCCACTTT
TRBV7-9	NA	NA	TRBJ2-5	CASSLSGGPGETQYF	TGTGCCAGCAGCTTAAGTGGGGGACCCGGGGAGACCCAGTACTTC
TRBV2	NA	NA	TRBJ1-1	CASSRQSGTEAFF	TGTGCCAGCAGTCGACAGTCAGGGACTGAAGCTTTCTTT
TRBV7-6	NA	TRBD1	TRBJ2-7	CASSRTQTGSGEQYF	TGTGCCAGCAGCCGTACCCAGACAGGGTCGGGCGAGCAGTACTTC
TRBV5-1	NA	TRBD2	TRBJ2-5	CASSLASSGETQYF	TGCGCCAGCAGCTTGGCCTCTAGCGGTGAGACCCAGTACTTC
TRBV18	NA	NA	TRBJ2-1	CASSPNRAAYNEQFF	TGTGCCAGCTCACCTAATCGGGCGGCCTACAATGAGCAGTTCTTC
TRBV9	NA	TRBD2	TRBJ2-7	CASSVGSGSSGTYEQYF	TGTGCCAGCAGCGTAGGTTCCGGGTCTAGCGGTACCTACGAGCAGTACTTC
TRBV19	NA	NA	TRBJ1-1	CASSIETGRVVAEAFF	TGTGCCAGTAGTATAGAGACTGGAAGGGTCGTCGCTGAAGCTTTCTTT